Listed below are T cell receptor beta chains from one sample, sequenced in a study of T-cell reconstitution after alpha-beta-depleted transplantation in children. TCRdb passed the PCR reads through MiXCR, listing each CDR3 protein once. The sample has around 440,000 distinct CDR3 sequences; 15% to 20% are singletons. The sample in question was PBMCs, mostly from graft donor cells, obtained 360 days after TCRalphabeta/CD19-depleted stem cell transplant. The receptors shown here come from a boy in the first two years of life who had a stem cell transplant for Wiskott-Aldrich syndrome, so the T cells may come from the graft donor. CDR3s include the opening cysteine and the closing phenylalanine or tryptophan. D genes are given only for firm matches. Clone size is not always given. Where it is, it says once, few, many or a class for expanded clones.

CDR3 length	V gene	clone size	J gene	D gene	CDR3 protein	CDR3 DNA
13	TRBV20-1	few	TRBJ2-1	TRBD2	CSATRGAVDEQFF	TGCAGCGCTACGCGGGGGGCGGTAGATGAGCAGTTCTTC
16	TRBV7-9	few	TRBJ2-1	TRBD1	CASQPGTGMGDNEQFF	TGTGCCAGTCAGCCCGGGACAGGGATGGGCGACAATGAGCAGTTCTTC
20	TRBV6-8	-	TRBJ2-1	TRBD2	CASGVTRGVLADSSYNEQFF	TGTGCCAGCGGAGTTACCCGCGGGGTACTAGCGGATAGCTCCTACAATGAGCAGTTCTTC
16	TRBV6-6	-	TRBJ2-1	TRBD2	CASSYQAGRYYNEQFF	TGTGCCAGCAGTTACCAAGCGGGGAGGTACTACAATGAGCAGTTCTTC
15	TRBV15	few	TRBJ1-5	-	CATSRVGVDNQPQHF	TGTGCCACCAGCAGAGTAGGGGTCGACAATCAGCCCCAGCATTTT
19	TRBV11-1	few	TRBJ2-3	-	CASSLAFRDPEIGTDTQYF	TGTGCCAGCAGTCTAGCTTTTCGGGACCCAGAAATAGGCACAGATACGCAGTATTTT
17	TRBV27	-	TRBJ2-3	-	CASSLFQGWGGTDTQYF	TGTGCCAGCAGTTTATTTCAGGGTTGGGGGGGCACAGATACGCAGTATTTT
12	TRBV6-2/TRBV6-3	-	TRBJ1-2	-	CASSYDSYGYTF	TGTGCCAGCAGTTACGACAGCTATGGCTACACCTTC
16	TRBV20-1	-	TRBJ2-1	-	CSARAAGLFLYNEQFF	TGCAGTGCTAGAGCAGCAGGCCTATTTCTCTACAATGAGCAGTTCTTC
16	TRBV14	-	TRBJ2-3	-	CASSQEYRASTDTQYF	TGTGCCAGCAGCCAAGAATACAGGGCGAGCACAGATACGCAGTATTTT
14	TRBV3-1	-	TRBJ2-7	-	CASSQAKSSYEQYF	TGTGCCAGCAGCCAAGCAAAATCCTCCTACGAGCAGTACTTC
16	TRBV28	few	TRBJ1-1	TRBD1	CASTLVPGQGRTEAFF	TGTGCCAGTACCTTAGTTCCGGGACAGGGTCGCACTGAAGCTTTCTTT
15	TRBV27	-	TRBJ2-7	-	CASSFGLGGHYEQYF	TGTGCCAGCAGTTTTGGCCTCGGGGGACACTACGAGCAGTACTTC
14	TRBV29-1	-	TRBJ2-7	-	CSVGVRRGWDEQYF	TGCAGCGTTGGGGTACGACGGGGGTGGGACGAGCAGTACTTC
13	TRBV2	many	TRBJ2-5	-	CATGVRDQETQYF	TGTGCCACCGGGGTCAGGGATCAAGAGACCCAGTACTTC
12	TRBV7-2	-	TRBJ2-1	-	CASSLVRQPQFF	TGTGCCAGCAGCTTAGTTAGGCAGCCGCAGTTCTTC
18	TRBV4-3	-	TRBJ2-2	-	CASSQDLYRNLNTGELFF	TGCGCCAGCAGCCAAGACCTCTACAGGAACTTAAACACCGGGGAGCTGTTTTTT
14	TRBV7-7	-	TRBJ2-5	TRBD1	CASSSTGVGETQYF	TGTGCCAGCAGCTCGACAGGGGTCGGAGAGACCCAGTACTTC
15	TRBV5-1	few	TRBJ2-5	-	CASSLGVSQGETQYF	TGCGCCAGCAGCTTGGGAGTGTCTCAGGGAGAGACCCAGTACTTC
15	TRBV5-1	-	TRBJ2-1	TRBD1	CASSHGTVRLQEQFF	TGCGCCAGCAGCCACGGGACAGTCCGCCTTCAGGAGCAGTTCTTC
16	TRBV27	-	TRBJ2-3	-	CASSLSKAVRTDTQYF	TGTGCCAGCAGTTTATCGAAAGCGGTTCGCACAGATACGCAGTATTTT
15	TRBV20-1	-	TRBJ2-5	TRBD1	CSARGRTGGEETQYF	TGCAGTGCTAGAGGAAGGACAGGGGGTGAGGAGACCCAGTACTTC
15	TRBV5-4	few	TRBJ2-2	-	CASSLPSPSNGELFF	TGTGCCAGCAGCTTACCGTCCCCCTCAAACGGGGAGCTGTTTTTT
17	TRBV7-6	few	TRBJ2-1	TRBD2	CASSSRGSAGGYNEQFF	TGTGCCAGCAGCTCTAGAGGGTCGGCGGGAGGGTACAATGAGCAGTTCTTC
18	TRBV11-1	-	TRBJ2-2	TRBD1	CASSSGQGLAANTGELFF	TGTGCCAGCAGCTCAGGACAGGGATTAGCGGCGAACACCGGGGAGCTGTTTTTT
15	TRBV4-1	-	TRBJ1-5	-	CASSQFIQGDQPQHF	TGCGCCAGCAGCCAATTCATACAGGGAGATCAGCCCCAGCATTTT
14	TRBV4-3	few	TRBJ2-7	-	CASSQGGQDYEQYF	TGCGCCAGCAGCCAAGGAGGTCAGGACTACGAGCAGTACTTC
16	TRBV7-9	-	TRBJ2-3	-	CASSLALAGATDTQYF	TGTGCCAGCAGCTTAGCGCTTGCAGGCGCCACAGATACGCAGTATTTT